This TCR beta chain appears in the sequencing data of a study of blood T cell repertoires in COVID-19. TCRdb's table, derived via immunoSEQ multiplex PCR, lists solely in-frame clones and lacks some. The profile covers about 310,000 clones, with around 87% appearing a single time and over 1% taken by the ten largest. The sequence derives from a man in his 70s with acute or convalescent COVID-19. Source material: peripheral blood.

This CDR3 is CASSSLAGAVETQYF. CDR3 nucleotide sequence: TGTGCCAGCAGTTCACTAGCGGGAGCGGTGGAGACCCAGTACTTC. J is TRBJ2-5 and V is TRBV27; 11 bases line up with TRBD2. This CDR3 comprises 15 residues. Trimming took 4 bases from V and 5 from J; bases not matched to a gene: 6. CDR1 is MNHEY and CDR2 is SMNVEV in the germline V gene (reference sequence).